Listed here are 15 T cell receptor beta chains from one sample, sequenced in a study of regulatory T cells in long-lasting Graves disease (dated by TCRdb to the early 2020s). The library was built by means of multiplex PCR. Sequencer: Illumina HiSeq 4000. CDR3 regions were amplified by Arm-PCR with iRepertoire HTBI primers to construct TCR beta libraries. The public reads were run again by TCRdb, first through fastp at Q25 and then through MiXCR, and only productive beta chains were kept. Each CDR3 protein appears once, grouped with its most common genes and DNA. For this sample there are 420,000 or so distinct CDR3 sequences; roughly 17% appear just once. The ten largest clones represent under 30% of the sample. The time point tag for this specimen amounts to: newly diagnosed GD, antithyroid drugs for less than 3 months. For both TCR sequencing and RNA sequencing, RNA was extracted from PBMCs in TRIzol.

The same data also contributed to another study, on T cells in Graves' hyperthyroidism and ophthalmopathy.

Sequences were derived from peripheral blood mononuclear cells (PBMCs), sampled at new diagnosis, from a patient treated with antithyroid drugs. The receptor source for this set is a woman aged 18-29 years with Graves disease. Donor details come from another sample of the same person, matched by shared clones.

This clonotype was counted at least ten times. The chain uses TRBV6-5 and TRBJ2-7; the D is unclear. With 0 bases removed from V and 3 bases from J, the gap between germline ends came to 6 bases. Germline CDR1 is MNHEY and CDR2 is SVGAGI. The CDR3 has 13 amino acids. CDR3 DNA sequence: TGTGCCAGCAGTTACTCCCAAGGCTACGAGCAGTACTTC. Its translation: CASSYSQGYEQYF.

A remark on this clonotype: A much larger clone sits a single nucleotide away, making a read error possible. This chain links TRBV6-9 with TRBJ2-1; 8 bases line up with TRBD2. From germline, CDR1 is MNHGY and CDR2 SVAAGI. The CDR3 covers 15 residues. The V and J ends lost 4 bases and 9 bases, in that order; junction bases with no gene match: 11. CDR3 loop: CASSLSGSNNSEQFF. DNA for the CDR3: TGTGCCAGCAGTTTGAGCGGGAGTAATAACAGTGAGCAGTTCTTC.

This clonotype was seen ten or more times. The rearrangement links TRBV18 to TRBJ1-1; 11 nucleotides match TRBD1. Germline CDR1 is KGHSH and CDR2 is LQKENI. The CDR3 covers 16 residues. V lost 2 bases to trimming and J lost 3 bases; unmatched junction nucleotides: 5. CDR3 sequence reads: CASSPWTGGSDTEAFF. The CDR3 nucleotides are TGTGCCAGCTCACCATGGACAGGGGGCTCGGACACTGAAGCTTTCTTT.

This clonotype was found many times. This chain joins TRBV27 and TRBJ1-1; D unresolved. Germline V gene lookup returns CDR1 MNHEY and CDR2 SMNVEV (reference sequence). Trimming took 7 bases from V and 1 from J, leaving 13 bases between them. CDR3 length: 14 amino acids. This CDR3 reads CASMASQTNTEAFF. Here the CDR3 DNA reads TGTGCCAGCATGGCCAGTCAGACGAACACTGAAGCTTTCTTT.

This chain's CDR3 is CSALTSDGELFF. CDR3 in DNA: TGCAGTGCTCTTACTAGTGACGGGGAGCTGTTTTTT. The chain is built from TRBV20-1 and TRBJ2-2; tentatively, D is TRBD2 (5 bases). There are 12 residues in the CDR3. The V end was cut by 5 bases, the J end by 7 bases, with 11 bases between. Germline lookup yields CDR1 DFQATT and CDR2 SNEGSKA (reference sequence).

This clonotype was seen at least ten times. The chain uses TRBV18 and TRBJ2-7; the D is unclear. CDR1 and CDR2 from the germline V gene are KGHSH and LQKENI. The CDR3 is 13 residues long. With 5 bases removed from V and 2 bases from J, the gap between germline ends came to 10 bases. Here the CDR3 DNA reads TGTGCCAGCTCAGCCAGTCCGACCTACGAGCAGTACTTC. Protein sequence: CASSASPTYEQYF.

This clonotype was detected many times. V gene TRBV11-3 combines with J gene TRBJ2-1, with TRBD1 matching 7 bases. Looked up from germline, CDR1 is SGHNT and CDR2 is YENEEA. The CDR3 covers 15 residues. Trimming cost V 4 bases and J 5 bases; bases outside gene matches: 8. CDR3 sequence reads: CASSWQRDRHNEQFF. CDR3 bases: TGTGCCAGCAGCTGGCAGAGGGACAGACACAATGAGCAGTTCTTC.

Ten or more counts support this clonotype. CDR3 nucleotide sequence: TGTGCCAGCAGCTCCCTAGGTGGAGGGTCCGGCGATACGCAGTATTTT. This sequence encodes CASSSLGGGSGDTQYF. This rearrangement joins TRBV11-3 to TRBJ2-3, with D tentatively TRBD2 (6 bases). The CDR3 is 16 residues long. V was trimmed by 4 bases and J by 6 bases, leaving 20 bases between them. CDR1 is SGHNT and CDR2 is YENEEA in the germline V gene.

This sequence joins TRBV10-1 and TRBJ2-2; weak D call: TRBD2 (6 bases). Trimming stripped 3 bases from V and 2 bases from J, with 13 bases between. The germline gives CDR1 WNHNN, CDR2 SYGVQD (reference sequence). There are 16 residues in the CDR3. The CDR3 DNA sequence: TGCGCCAGCAGTGACCTCCGGGAGTTAAACACCGGGGAGCTGTTTTTT. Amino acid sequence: CASSDLRELNTGELFF.

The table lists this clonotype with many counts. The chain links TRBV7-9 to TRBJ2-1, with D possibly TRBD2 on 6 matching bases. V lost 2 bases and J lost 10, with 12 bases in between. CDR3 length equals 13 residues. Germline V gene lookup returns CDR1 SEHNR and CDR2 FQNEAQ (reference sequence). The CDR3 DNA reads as TGTGCCAGCAGCTTAACCCTAGCGACAGAGCAGTTCTTC. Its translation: CASSLTLATEQFF.

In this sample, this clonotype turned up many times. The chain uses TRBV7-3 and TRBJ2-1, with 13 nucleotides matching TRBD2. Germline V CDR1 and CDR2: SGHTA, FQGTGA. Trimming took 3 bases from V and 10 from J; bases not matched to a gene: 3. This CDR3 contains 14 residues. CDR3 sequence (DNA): TGTGCCAGCAGCTTGGGACTAGCGGGGTCCGAGCAGTTCTTC. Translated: CASSLGLAGSEQFF.

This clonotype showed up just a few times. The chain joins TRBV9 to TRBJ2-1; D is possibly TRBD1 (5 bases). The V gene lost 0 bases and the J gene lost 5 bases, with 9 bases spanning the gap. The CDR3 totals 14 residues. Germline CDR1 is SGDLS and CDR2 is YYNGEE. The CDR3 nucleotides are TGTGCCAGCAGCGTAGGGGGCGTAAACAATGAGCAGTTCTTC. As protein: CASSVGGVNNEQFF.

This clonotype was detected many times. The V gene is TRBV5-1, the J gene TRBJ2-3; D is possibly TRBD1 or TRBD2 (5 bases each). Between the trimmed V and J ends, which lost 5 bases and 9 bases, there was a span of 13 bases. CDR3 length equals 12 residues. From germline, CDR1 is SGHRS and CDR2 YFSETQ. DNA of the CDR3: TGCGCCAGCAGTCTACGAGAGGGGACGCAGTATTTT. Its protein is CASSLREGTQYF.

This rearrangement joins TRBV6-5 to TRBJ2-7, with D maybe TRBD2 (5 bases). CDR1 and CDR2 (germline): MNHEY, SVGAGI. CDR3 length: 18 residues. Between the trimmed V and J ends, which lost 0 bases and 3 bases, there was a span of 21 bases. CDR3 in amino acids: CASSYSRSERIKDYEQYF. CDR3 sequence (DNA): TGTGCCAGCAGTTACTCAAGGTCGGAGCGGATCAAGGACTACGAGCAGTACTTC.

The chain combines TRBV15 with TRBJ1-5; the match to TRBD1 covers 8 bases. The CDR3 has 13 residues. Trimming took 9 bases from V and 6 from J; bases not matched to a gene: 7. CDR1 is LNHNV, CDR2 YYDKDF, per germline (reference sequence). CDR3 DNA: TGTGCCACGCGTAGAGACAGGGGTCAGCCCCAGCATTTT. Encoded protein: CATRRDRGQPQHF.